This entry features one T cell receptor beta chain sequence. The antigen remains unidentified. This entry belongs to a study of post-analysis software for immune sequencing data. Findings and caveats of the study: Patients had higher frequencies than controls of about five TRBV segments, including TRBV5-6, TRBV5-1 and TRBV20-1. F measure clustering grouped samples strongly by preparation batch.

Unique molecular identifiers were present in the TCR beta cDNA libraries. TCRdb processed the PCR reads anew with MiXCR; each CDR3 protein has one entry. The data contain around 400,000 distinct CDR3 sequences, around 33% of them singletons. CDR1 is DFQATT, CDR2 SNEGSKA, per germline (reference sequence). This CDR3 comprises 12 residues. V lost 8 bases, J lost 7 bases, and 17 bases lay in between. This clonotype originated in a girl aged 5-17 years with multiple sclerosis. This sequence joins TRBV20-1 and TRBJ1-2; D possibly corresponds to TRBD1 (6 bases). Sequenced input: blood. The CDR3 region has the DNA TGCAGTCACCTCCGGGGGCGCGGTGGCTACACCTTC. Its protein product is CSHLRGRGGYTF.